The clone carrying this T cell receptor beta chain was observed a single time. Germline CDR1 reads KGHSH; CDR2 reads LQKENI. V dropped 3 bases and J dropped 3 bases, with 8 bases sitting between them. The CDR3 totals 13 residues. The method was immunoSEQ multiplex PCR; TCRdb's version includes in-frame clones alone and lacks a portion of them. The repertoire holds about 87,000 clones, with just under 95% as singletons. The data belong to a study of T cell changes during pregnancy in multiple sclerosis. This clonotype was obtained from a female donor in good health, enrolled as a control in a pregnancy study. The sample was peripheral blood, taken in the third trimester of pregnancy. The chain has TRBV18 and TRBJ1-1; no clear D. For the CDR3, the DNA is TGTGCCAGCTCACCTGACACCTACACTGAAGCTTTCTTT. Amino acid sequence: CASSPDTYTEAFF.